This T cell receptor (beta chain) was captured by sequencing in a study of blood T cell repertoires in COVID-19. The overall study: Some COVID-19 samples were acute and others convalescent; all came from the United States, Italy and Spain.

In the source study's methods: Estimation of nucleated cell counts was performed using reference gene primer amplification. Produced via immunoSEQ multiplex PCR; TCRdb's table is partial and in-frame only. D and trimming come from the DNA, and the V and J calls and clone size come from that table. This sample yields about 180,000 clones, of which approximately 86% are seen a single time; about 8.6% belongs to the top ten. Sequenced: peripheral blood. This sequence originates from a man aged 50 or older with active or convalescent COVID-19.

For the CDR3, the DNA is TGTGCCACCCAGGGGACAGGGATATCCACTGGAAACACCATATATTTT. Translation: CATQGTGISTGNTIYF. The chain recombines TRBV10-3 with TRBJ1-3, with 9 bases matching TRBD1. J was trimmed by 2 bases and V by 10 bases; bases with no gene match: 12. This CDR3 contains 16 residues. Germline V CDR1 and CDR2: ENHRY, SYGVKD.